This T cell receptor beta chain was retrieved from a study of identical twins. Trimming removed 2 bases at V and 5 bases at J, with 10 bases between. The CDR3 consists of 14 residues. TCRdb used MiXCR to reprocess the 5' RACE reads, holding one entry per CDR3 protein. There are roughly 770,000 distinct CDR3 sequences in the sample; about 18% occur only once, and around 13% lies in the top ten. This clonotype was detected ten times or more. Separately, the same data were catalogued under a study of T cells expressing NK-cell markers.

Sequenced sample: PBMCs. The sequence was collected from a woman aged 18 to 35 in good health. The chain combines TRBV12-3 or TRBV12-4 with TRBJ1-5; no clear D gene. CDR3 in DNA: TGTGCCAGCAGTTTATTGGGGAAATATCAGCCCCAGCATTTT. This encodes CASSLLGKYQPQHF.